Below are 19 T cell receptor beta chains sequenced from a single sample in a study of monozygotic twins with inflammatory bowel disease. TCRdb re-called the 5' RACE reads and catalogs CDR3 proteins one per entry, DNA excluded. The specimen's table records approximately 400,000 distinct CDR3 sequences. Sequenced input: blood. All receptors come from a human donor with ulcerative colitis or Crohn's disease, or a healthy co-twin of an affected twin (not recorded which).

This rearrangement joins TRBV24-1 to TRBJ1-2. This CDR3 contains 15 residues. Germline CDR1 reads KGHDR; CDR2 reads SFDVKD. The CDR3 region is CATSDSASHGYGYTF.

CDR3 loop: CASSLVRQFTGELFF. The rearrangement links TRBV7-9 to TRBJ2-2. Germline V gives CDR1 SEHNR, CDR2 FQNEAQ (reference sequence). The CDR3 consists of 15 residues.

This rearrangement joins TRBV20-1 to TRBJ1-1; the D call of TRBD1 rests on TCRdb alone, since no DNA is present to check it. CDR3 length: 15 amino acids. The germline gives CDR1 DFQATT, CDR2 SNEGSKA (reference sequence). CDR3: CSAIHLGGLNTEAFF.

This chain uses TRBV19 with TRBJ2-7; TCRdb's assignment of TRBD2 cannot be checked, as there is no DNA. Germline V gene lookup returns CDR1 LNHDA and CDR2 SQIVND (reference sequence). CDR3 length: 16 residues. The CDR3 reads CASSRTSGIRSYEQYF.

The J gene is TRBJ2-1, the V gene TRBV5-6; as DNA is missing, the TRBD1 call by TCRdb cannot be tested. Germline CDR1 and CDR2: SGHDT and YYEEEE. The CDR3 loop spans 15 amino acids. The chain's CDR3 is CASSLLRDRDDEQFF. Full variable domain (outside the CDR3, taken from reference TRBV5-6 and TRBJ2-1): DAGVTQSPTHLIKTRGQQVTLRCSPKSGHDTVSWYQQALGQGPQFIFQYYEEEERQRGNFPDRFSGHQFPNYSSELNVNALLLGDSALYLCASSLLRDRDDEQFFGPGTRLTVL.

This chain links TRBV11-2 with TRBJ1-2. CDR3 length: 14 amino acids. CDR1 is SGHAT, CDR2 FQNNGV, per germline. The CDR3 sequence is CASSLGHTNYGYTF.

The chain has TRBV5-5 and TRBJ2-7; the D call of TRBD1 rests on TCRdb alone, since no DNA is present to check it. Germline V CDR1 and CDR2: SGHKS, YYEKEE (reference sequence). The CDR3 runs to 15 residues. The CDR3 loop is CASSLEGGGSYEQYF.

V usage is TRBV12-3 or TRBV12-4 and J usage is TRBJ1-1. This CDR3 spans 12 amino acids. The CDR3 here is CASSFTDTEAFF.

The CDR3 sequence is CASSQGVSYEQYF. The chain is built from TRBV3-1 and TRBJ2-7. CDR1 and CDR2 from the germline V gene are LGHDT and YNNKEL (reference sequence). This CDR3 has 13 amino acids.

This chain uses TRBV6-2 or TRBV6-3 with TRBJ2-2; TCRdb's assignment of TRBD2 cannot be checked, as there is no DNA. This CDR3 comprises 15 residues. Germline V gene lookup returns CDR1 MNHEY and CDR2 SVGEGT. CDR3 in amino acids: CASKSPGGNTGELFF.

This chain uses TRBV7-8 with TRBJ2-1; as DNA is missing, the TRBD2 call by TCRdb cannot be tested. This CDR3 is 14 amino acids long. Germline CDR1 is SGHVS and CDR2 is FQNEAQ. CDR3 residues: CASSGGKEGSEQFF.

This sequence joins TRBV7-2 and TRBJ2-4; TCRdb selects TRBD2, and the lack of DNA leaves this call unchecked. Germline CDR1 SGHTA, CDR2 FQGNSA. The CDR3 totals 15 residues. The CDR3 is CASSSQGVRGNIQYF.

The CDR3 loop reads CAGSTRTSGGVDSSYNEQFF. The chain joins TRBV12-3 or TRBV12-4 to TRBJ2-1; TCRdb's D call, TRBD2, is unchecked because there is no DNA. This CDR3 has 20 amino acids.

The rearrangement uses TRBV4-3 and TRBJ2-6. CDR3 length: 16 amino acids. Germline V lookup: CDR1 LGHNA, CDR2 YSLEER. CDR3 protein: CASSQDVGAGANVLTF.

The rearrangement joins TRBV20-1 to TRBJ2-3. CDR3 length equals 16 residues. Germline V gives CDR1 DFQATT, CDR2 SNEGSKA (reference sequence). The CDR3 protein is CSARDPLRNRADTQYF.

The CDR3 sequence: CAITEGYEQYF. The V call is TRBV10-3, the J call TRBJ2-7. Per germline, CDR1 ENHRY and CDR2 SYGVKD. This CDR3 contains 11 residues.

The V and J genes are TRBV6-1 and TRBJ1-2; the TRBD1 assignment by TCRdb is unverifiable without DNA. This CDR3 comprises 16 residues. Per the germline V gene, CDR1 is MNHNS and CDR2 is SASEGT. CDR3 region: CASSARDRDRNYGYTF.

This chain uses TRBV4-3 with TRBJ1-1. Germline V gives CDR1 LGHNA, CDR2 YSLEER. There are 14 residues in the CDR3. CDR3 in amino acids: CASSLGTSSTEAFF.

The chain is built from TRBV5-5 and TRBJ1-6; TCRdb picks TRBD1, but there is no DNA to check that call. The germline V gene has CDR1 SGHKS and CDR2 YYEKEE (reference sequence). The CDR3 loop spans 16 amino acids. CDR3 amino acids: CASSSAPGRSNSPLHF.